This T cell receptor (beta chain) was recovered during a study of a mutant IDH1 vaccine in newly diagnosed glioma. The wider study: The first vaccination came 4-6 weeks after radiotherapy alone, or with temozolomide cycles.

Repertoires were generated with immunoSEQ multiplex PCR, while TCRdb's copy carries only in-frame clones and drops some. The sample consists of about 82,000 clones, 85% of them appearing once. A note on this clone: Its specificity is unknown.

Time point described: week 23, last vaccination. Vaccine doses each comprised 300 ug of mutant IDH1 20-mer peptide, with topical imiquimod. Germline-derived CDR1 and CDR2 are MGHDK and SYGVNS. The V gene lost 5 bases and the J gene lost 8 bases, with 18 bases spanning the gap. The CDR3 totals 15 residues. The sequencing here drew on PBMCs, taken from a glioma patient whose treatment included an IDH1 peptide vaccine. V gene TRBV25-1 combines with J gene TRBJ1-4, with D maybe TRBD1 (5 bases). This receptor was taken from a man younger than 40 with glioma. Some clones in this sample may be carry-over from other donors' samples. CDR3 in DNA: TGTGCCAGCAGTCCCTCGGTCGGGGGGATAGAAAAACTGTTTTTT. It specifies CASSPSVGGIEKLFF.